These T cell receptor beta chains were read from a single sample in a study of shared clonotypes between healthy human individuals. Only in-frame clones appear in the TCRdb table, and some are missing; sequencing was by immunoSEQ multiplex PCR. The sample carries nearly 1 million clones, approximately 80% recorded once. Sample: memory CD4+ T cells sorted from blood. These receptors were taken from a man between 18 and 29 years old in good health. Both conserved end residues are part of each CDR3. D genes are given only for firm matches. Clone size, where shown, is once, few, many, or a class for clones that have expanded.

V	J	size	D	length	CDR3	DNA
TRBV18	TRBJ1-4	NA	NA	14	CASSPTEHHEKLFF	TGTGCCAGCTCCCCAACAGAGCACCACGAAAAACTGTTTTTT
TRBV5-6	TRBJ2-2	NA	NA	15	CASSFAGRPGGELFF	TGTGCCAGCAGCTTCGCCGGCCGGCCAGGCGGGGAGCTGTTTTTT
TRBV5-1	TRBJ1-1	NA	NA	15	CASSLEGGSSTEAFF	TGCGCCAGCAGCTTGGAGGGGGGATCGAGCACTGAAGCTTTCTTT
TRBV7-2	TRBJ2-5	NA	NA	15	CASTFTGQGSETQYF	TGTGCCAGCACTTTCACTGGGCAGGGCAGTGAGACCCAGTACTTC
TRBV5-1	TRBJ2-2	NA	TRBD2	17	CASSFTSGRDLAGELFF	TGCGCCAGCAGCTTCACTAGCGGGAGGGATTTAGCCGGGGAGCTGTTTTTT
TRBV20-1	TRBJ1-1	NA	NA	11	CSALMNTEAFF	TGCAGTGCGCTAATGAACACTGAAGCTTTCTTT
TRBV5-1	TRBJ2-3	few	TRBD1	15	CASSSGTGGTDTQYF	TGCGCCAGCAGCTCCGGGACAGGGGGCACAGATACGCAGTATTTT
TRBV11-2	TRBJ2-3	few	NA	13	CASSWLASDTQYF	TGTGCCAGCAGCTGGCTAGCCTCAGATACGCAGTATTTT
TRBV28	TRBJ2-7	NA	TRBD1	15	CASSLGGRGLYEQYF	TGTGCCAGCAGTTTAGGTGGCAGGGGGCTCTACGAGCAGTACTTC
TRBV6-5	TRBJ1-1	NA	NA	15	CASSYSQGRTTEAFF	TGTGCCAGCAGTTACTCGCAGGGAAGAACCACTGAAGCTTTCTTT
TRBV30	TRBJ2-3	NA	TRBD1	16	CAWSVGIGGYTDTQYF	TGTGCCTGGAGTGTCGGAATAGGGGGCTACACAGATACGCAGTATTTT
TRBV2	TRBJ1-2	NA	NA	13	CASSEDGLYGYTF	TGTGCCAGCAGTGAAGACGGGCTCTATGGCTACACCTTC
TRBV2	TRBJ2-7	NA	TRBD2	15	CASKGTSGAPSEQYF	TGTGCCAGCAAGGGGACTAGCGGGGCCCCCAGTGAGCAGTACTTC
TRBV11-2	TRBJ2-1	NA	TRBD2	17	CASSLEVGGGLYNEQFF	TGTGCCAGCAGCTTAGAAGTTGGCGGGGGTCTCTACAATGAGCAGTTCTTC
TRBV7-2	TRBJ1-2	few	TRBD1	12	CASSRDRYGYTF	TGTGCCAGCAGCCGGGACAGATATGGCTACACCTTC
TRBV30	TRBJ1-5	NA	NA	14	CAWSVEQLNQPQHF	TGTGCCTGGAGTGTAGAACAGCTCAATCAGCCCCAGCATTTT
TRBV9	TRBJ2-7	NA	TRBD1	14	CASSVGTGYYEQYF	TGTGCCAGCAGCGTAGGGACAGGCTACTACGAGCAGTACTTC
TRBV6-5	TRBJ1-2	NA	NA	14	CASSYPRTSGGYTF	TGTGCCAGCAGTTACCCCAGGACATCGGGAGGCTACACCTTC
TRBV7-8	TRBJ1-5	few	NA	15	CASSLGAGANQPQHF	TGTGCCAGCAGCTTAGGAGCGGGGGCAAATCAGCCCCAGCATTTT
TRBV2	TRBJ2-3	few	NA	14	CASRGTGGRDTQYF	TGTGCCAGCCGGGGCACGGGCGGGCGAGATACGCAGTATTTT
TRBV9	TRBJ1-4	NA	NA	17	CASSVGIPGSANEKLFF	TGTGCCAGCAGCGTAGGAATTCCGGGGAGCGCTAATGAAAAACTGTTTTTT
TRBV9	TRBJ2-1	NA	TRBD2	15	CASSVEGLAFNEQFF	TGTGCCAGCAGCGTAGAGGGACTAGCATTCAATGAGCAGTTCTTC
TRBV30	TRBJ1-1	NA	NA	15	CAWSPNRQTKTEAFF	TGTGCCTGGAGTCCGAACCGACAGACGAAAACTGAAGCTTTCTTT
TRBV18	TRBJ2-2	many	NA	14	CASSPLQGFGELFF	TGTGCCAGCTCACCACTACAGGGTTTCGGGGAGCTGTTTTTT
TRBV7-2	TRBJ1-2	NA	NA	14	CASSPNTGSYGYTF	TGTGCCAGCAGCCCGAACACAGGCTCCTATGGCTACACCTTC
TRBV6-1	TRBJ2-2	NA	NA	14	CASSEAVRTGELFF	TGTGCCAGCAGTGAAGCTGTACGTACCGGGGAGCTGTTTTTT